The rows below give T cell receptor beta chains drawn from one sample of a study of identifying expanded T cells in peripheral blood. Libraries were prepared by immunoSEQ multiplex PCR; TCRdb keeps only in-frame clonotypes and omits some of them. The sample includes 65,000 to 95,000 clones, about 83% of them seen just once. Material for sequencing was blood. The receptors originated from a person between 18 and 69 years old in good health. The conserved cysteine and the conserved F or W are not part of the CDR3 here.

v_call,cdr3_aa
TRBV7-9,ASSLDRGPGAKNIQY
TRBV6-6,ASSYVAVNTEAF
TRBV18,ASSLRQAGEKLF
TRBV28,ASSLLAGVSYEQY
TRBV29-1,SVTSRSGTVLYEQY
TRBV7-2,ASSLELYEQY
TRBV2,ANSLGQEQETQY
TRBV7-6,ASSLILSGGTYEQY
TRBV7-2,ASSLHSTDTQY
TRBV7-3,ASSLDHWREKLF
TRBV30,AWRGVGGTDTQY
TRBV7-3,ASTREGQSTDTQY
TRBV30,AWSVGEAYGYT
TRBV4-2,ASSQSGTGNTEKLF
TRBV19,ASSIELPGPGGTIY
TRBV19,ASSIDQAGDLANTGELF